The 13 T cell receptor beta chains given below trace back to one sample, sequenced in a study of OX40 agonist ivuxolimab in advanced cancers. The data were produced by immunoSEQ multiplex PCR, yet TCRdb's version contains in-frame clones alone and is incomplete. The table has under 50,000 clones, roughly 90% seen once. Material: CD4+ or CD8+ T cells sorted from blood, obtained in a trial of the OX40 agonist ivuxolimab. These receptors came from an adult with an advanced solid tumor such as melanoma, head and neck, liver or kidney cancer.

The gene calls are TRBV19 and TRBJ1-1; maybe TRBD1 (5 bases). This CDR3 is built from 14 residues. Germline-derived CDR1 and CDR2 are LNHDA and SQIVND (reference sequence). V lost 11 bases, J lost 7 bases, and 23 bases lay in between. The CDR3 DNA follows: TGTGCCGCCTCTTTGGCGGCAGGGAGGAATGAAGCTTTCTTT. Its translation: CAASLAAGRNEAFF.

The rearrangement joins TRBV11-2 to TRBJ2-5; no firm D call. V lost 4 bases and J 1 base, leaving 7 bases between the germline ends. Germline V gene lookup returns CDR1 SGHAT and CDR2 FQNNGV. The CDR3 is 13 residues long. The CDR3 bases are TGTGCCAGCAGCTCAAGGGCCCAAGAGACCCAGTACTTC. This codes for CASSSRAQETQYF.

This clone was counted between two and nine times. This rearrangement joins TRBV6-5 to TRBJ1-2; D remains unclear. V was cut by 2 bases and J by 8 bases, with 12 bases left in between. Germline V gene data show CDR1 as MNHEY and CDR2 as SVGAGI. The CDR3 is 13 amino acids. CDR3: CASSYVPNGGYTF. The CDR3 coding sequence is TGTGCCAGCAGTTACGTCCCAAACGGAGGCTACACCTTC.

V usage is TRBV4-1 and J usage is TRBJ2-5; 9 bases agree with TRBD2. The ends lost 3 bases at V and 1 base at J; junction bases unmatched: 3. CDR1 and CDR2 from the germline V gene are MGHRA and YSYEKL. This CDR3 has 15 residues. CDR3 DNA sequence: TGCGCCAGCAGCCAGACTAGCGGACCCCAAGAGACCCAGTACTTC. As protein: CASSQTSGPQETQYF.

This chain joins TRBV30 and TRBJ1-6; possibly TRBD1 for D (6 bases). The length of the CDR3 is 13 residues. V lost 1 base, J lost 10 bases, and 11 bases lay in between. Germline loops: CDR1 GTSNPN, CDR2 SVGIG (reference sequence). CDR3 DNA sequence: TGTGCCTGGAGTGAAACAGGGAACTCACCCCTCCACTTT. Translated, it gives CAWSETGNSPLHF.

This CDR3 reads CASSEVLAGSTDTQYF. CDR3 nucleotide sequence: TGTGCCAGCAGTGAAGTACTAGCGGGGAGCACAGATACGCAGTATTTT. The rearrangement links TRBV6-1 to TRBJ2-3, with 10 bases matching TRBD2. After removal of 1 base from V and 0 bases from J, the junction contained 1 base not matched to a gene. This CDR3 has 16 residues. Germline assignment: CDR1 MNHNS and CDR2 SASEGT.

This chain links TRBV5-1 with TRBJ1-1; D is perhaps TRBD1 (6 bases). V shed 1 base and J shed 5 bases, with 12 bases lying between them. The CDR3 is 14 residues long. Germline CDR1 is SGHRS and CDR2 is YFSETQ. The CDR3 nucleotides are TGCGCCAGCAGCTTGATAGGACAGCGAACTGAAGCTTTCTTT. Encoded protein: CASSLIGQRTEAFF. The full variable domain, in which reference TRBV5-1 and TRBJ1-1 provide the parts outside the CDR3, is KAGVTQTPRYLIKTRGQQVTLSCSPISGHRSVSWYQQTPGQGLQFLFEYFSETQRNKGNFPGRFSGRQFSNSRSEMNVSTLELGDSALYLCASSLIGQRTEAFFGQGTRLTVV.

The J gene is TRBJ1-1, the V gene TRBV7-8, with TRBD1 matching 8 bases. V shed 5 bases, J shed 5 bases, and the junction held 13 bases outside the gene matches. The CDR3 length is 16 residues. From germline, CDR1 is SGHVS and CDR2 FQNEAQ. Here the CDR3 DNA reads TGTGCCAGCAGCCCCGCTGGGCAGGGGGCGGTGACTGAAGCTTTCTTT. As protein: CASSPAGQGAVTEAFF.

The chain recombines TRBV6-6 with TRBJ2-5, with a possible D match to TRBD2 (6 bases). Germline V gives CDR1 MNHNY, CDR2 SVGAGI (reference sequence). CDR3 length: 15 amino acids. With 4 bases removed from V and 5 bases from J, the gap between germline ends came to 17 bases. The CDR3 DNA sequence: TGTGCCAGCAGTTTACCGGGCGGGATCGGGGAGACCCAGTACTTC. Amino acids: CASSLPGGIGETQYF.

The chain has TRBV6-1 and TRBJ2-3; D gene uncertain. The CDR3 loop spans 15 amino acids. In germline, CDR1 is MNHNS, CDR2 SASEGT. V was clipped by 2 bases and J by 0 bases, with 9 bases between them. CDR3 sequence: CASSELVTSTDTQYF. As DNA, the CDR3 is TGTGCCAGCAGTGAACTTGTAACTAGCACAGATACGCAGTATTTT.

The chain uses TRBV7-3 and TRBJ2-5; TRBD1 might be the D (5 bases). The CDR3 has 14 residues. V was cut by 5 bases and J by 5 bases, with 15 bases left in between. From germline, CDR1 is SGHTA and CDR2 FQGTGA. The CDR3 region is CASSPSRAWETQYF. The CDR3 DNA sequence: TGTGCCAGCAGCCCCAGCAGGGCCTGGGAGACCCAGTACTTC.

The V and J genes are TRBV28 and TRBJ1-1; D gene unclear. The CDR3 runs to 15 residues. Between the trimmed V and J ends, which lost 3 bases and 0 bases, there was a span of 11 bases. Germline loops: CDR1 MDHEN, CDR2 SYDVKM. In nucleotides, the CDR3 is TGTGCCAGCAGTTTGCTTCCGACATTGAACACTGAAGCTTTCTTT. Its protein product is CASSLLPTLNTEAFF. Using reference TRBV28 and TRBJ1-1 for the parts outside the CDR3, the full variable domain is DVKVTQSSRYLVKRTGEKVFLECVQDMDHENMFWYRQDPGLGLRLIYFSYDVKMKEKGDIPEGYSVSREKKERFSLILESASTNQTSMYLCASSLLPTLNTEAFFGQGTRLTVV.

The genes are TRBV27 and TRBJ1-1; a weak D match, TRBD1 (5 bases). Trimming removed 8 bases from V and 1 base from J, with 14 bases in between. The CDR3 is 14 residues long. Germline V gives CDR1 MNHEY, CDR2 SMNVEV (reference sequence). CDR3 in DNA: TGTGCCAGCGGTAGGCAGGGTCCGAACACTGAAGCTTTCTTT. Translation: CASGRQGPNTEAFF.